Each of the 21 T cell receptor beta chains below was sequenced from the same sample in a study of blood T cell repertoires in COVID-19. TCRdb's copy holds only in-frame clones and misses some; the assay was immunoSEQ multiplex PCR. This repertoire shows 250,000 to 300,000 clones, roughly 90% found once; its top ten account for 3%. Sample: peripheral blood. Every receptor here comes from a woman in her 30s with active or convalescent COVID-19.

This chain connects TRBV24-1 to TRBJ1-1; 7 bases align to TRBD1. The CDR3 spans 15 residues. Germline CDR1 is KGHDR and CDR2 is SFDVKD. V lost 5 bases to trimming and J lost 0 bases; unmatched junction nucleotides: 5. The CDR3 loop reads CATSANTGVNTEAFF. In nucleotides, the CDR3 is TGTGCCACCAGTGCCAACACAGGGGTGAACACTGAAGCTTTCTTT.

The CDR3 DNA sequence: TGTGCCACCAGTGCTGGGGGGACTAGCGGGGCCACCGGGGAGCTGTTTTTT. This sequence encodes CATSAGGTSGATGELFF. The rearrangement joins TRBV24-1 to TRBJ2-2; 13 bases match TRBD2. The V gene end was trimmed by 5 bases and the J gene end by 4 bases; junction bases not matched to a gene: 6. In germline, CDR1 is KGHDR, CDR2 SFDVKD. This CDR3 is 17 amino acids long.

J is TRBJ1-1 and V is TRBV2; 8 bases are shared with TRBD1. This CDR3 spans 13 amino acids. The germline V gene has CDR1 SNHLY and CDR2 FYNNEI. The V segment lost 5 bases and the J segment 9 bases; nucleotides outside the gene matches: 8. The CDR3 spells CASSPGDRNKAFF. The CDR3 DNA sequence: TGTGCCAGCAGTCCTGGGGACAGGAACAAAGCTTTCTTT.

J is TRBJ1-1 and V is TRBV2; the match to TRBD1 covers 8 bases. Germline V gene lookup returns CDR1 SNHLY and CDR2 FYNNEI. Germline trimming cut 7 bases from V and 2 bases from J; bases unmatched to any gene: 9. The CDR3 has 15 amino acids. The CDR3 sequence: CASTQGQGANTEAFF. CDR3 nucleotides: TGTGCCAGCACCCAGGGGCAGGGGGCTAACACTGAAGCTTTCTTT. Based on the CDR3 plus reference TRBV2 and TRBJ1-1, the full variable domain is EPEVTQTPSHQVTQMGQEVILRCVPISNHLYFYWYRQILGQKVEFLVSFYNNEISEKSEIFDDQFSVERPDGSNFTLKIRSTKLEDSAMYFCASTQGQGANTEAFFGQGTRLTVV.

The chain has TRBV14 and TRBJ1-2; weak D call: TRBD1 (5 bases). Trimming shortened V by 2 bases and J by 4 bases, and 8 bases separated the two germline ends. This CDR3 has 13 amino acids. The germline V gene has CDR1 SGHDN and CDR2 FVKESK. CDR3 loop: CASSQQGGYGYTF. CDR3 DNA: TGTGCCAGCAGCCAACAGGGCGGCTATGGCTACACCTTC.

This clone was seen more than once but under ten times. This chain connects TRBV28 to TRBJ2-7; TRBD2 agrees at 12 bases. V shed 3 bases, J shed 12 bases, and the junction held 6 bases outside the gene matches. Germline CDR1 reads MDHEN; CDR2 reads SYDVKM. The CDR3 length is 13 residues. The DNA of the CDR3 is TGTGCCAGCAGTTTTACTAGCGGGGGGAGAGGGTACTTC. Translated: CASSFTSGGRGYF.

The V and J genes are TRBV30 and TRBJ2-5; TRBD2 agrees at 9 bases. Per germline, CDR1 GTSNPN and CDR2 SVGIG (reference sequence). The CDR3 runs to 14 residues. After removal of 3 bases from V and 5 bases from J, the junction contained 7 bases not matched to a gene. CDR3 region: CAWSISAGGETQYF. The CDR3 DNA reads TGTGCCTGGAGCATCTCGGCGGGGGGGGAGACCCAGTACTTC.

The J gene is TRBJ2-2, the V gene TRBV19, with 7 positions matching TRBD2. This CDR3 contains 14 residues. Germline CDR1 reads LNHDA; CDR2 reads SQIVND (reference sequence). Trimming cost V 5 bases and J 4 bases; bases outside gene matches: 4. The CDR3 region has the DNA TGTGCCAGTAGTGGGAGGGCGAGCACCGGGGAGCTGTTTTTT. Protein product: CASSGRASTGELFF. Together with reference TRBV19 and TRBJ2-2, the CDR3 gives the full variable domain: DGGITQSPKYLFRKEGQNVTLSCEQNLNHDAMYWYRQDPGQGLRLIYYSQIVNDFQKGDIAEGYSVSREKKESFPLTVTSAQKNPTAFYLCASSGRASTGELFFGEGSRLTVL.

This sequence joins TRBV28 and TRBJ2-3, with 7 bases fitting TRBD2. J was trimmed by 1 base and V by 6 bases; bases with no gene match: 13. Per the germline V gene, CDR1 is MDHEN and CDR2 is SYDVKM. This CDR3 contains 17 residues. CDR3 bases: TGTGCCAGCAGCCTAGGTTTGTCTAGCGGTCGCACAGATACGCAGTATTTT. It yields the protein CASSLGLSSGRTDTQYF.

The CDR3 DNA follows: TGCAGCGCCCTCGACAGGGCTGACTATGGCTACACCTTC. Translating it yields CSALDRADYGYTF. The chain recombines TRBV29-1 with TRBJ1-2; 7 bases are shared with TRBD1. CDR1 and CDR2 from the germline V gene are SQVTM and ANQGSEA. The J segment lost 3 bases and the V segment lost 7 bases, leaving 8 bases of the junction unmatched. The CDR3 has 13 residues.

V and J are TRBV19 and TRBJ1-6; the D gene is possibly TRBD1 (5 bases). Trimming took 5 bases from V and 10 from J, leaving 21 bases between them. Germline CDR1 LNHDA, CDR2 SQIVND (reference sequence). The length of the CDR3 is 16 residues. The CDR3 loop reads CASSPLIRGSESPLHF. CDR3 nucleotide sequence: TGTGCCAGTAGTCCCTTAATAAGGGGCTCGGAATCACCCCTCCACTTT.

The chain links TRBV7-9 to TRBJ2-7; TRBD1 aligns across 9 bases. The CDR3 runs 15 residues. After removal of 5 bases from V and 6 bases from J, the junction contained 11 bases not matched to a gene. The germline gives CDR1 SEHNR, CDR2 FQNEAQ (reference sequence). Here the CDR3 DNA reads TGTGCCAGCAGCCCCCGGGACAGGGTCTCGGGCGAGCAGTACTTC. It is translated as CASSPRDRVSGEQYF.

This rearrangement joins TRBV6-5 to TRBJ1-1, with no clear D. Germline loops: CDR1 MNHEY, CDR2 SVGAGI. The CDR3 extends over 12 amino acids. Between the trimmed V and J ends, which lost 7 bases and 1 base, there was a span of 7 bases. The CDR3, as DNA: TGTGCCAGCAATTTCGGGAACACTGAAGCTTTCTTT. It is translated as CASNFGNTEAFF.

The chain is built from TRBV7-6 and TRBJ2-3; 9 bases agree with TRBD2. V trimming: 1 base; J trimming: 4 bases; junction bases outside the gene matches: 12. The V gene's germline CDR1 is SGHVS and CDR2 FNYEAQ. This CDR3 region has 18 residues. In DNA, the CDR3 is TGTGCCAGCAGCTTAGTACCCCCAGGCGGGGGGGCGGCAGATACGCAGTATTTT. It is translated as CASSLVPPGGGAADTQYF.

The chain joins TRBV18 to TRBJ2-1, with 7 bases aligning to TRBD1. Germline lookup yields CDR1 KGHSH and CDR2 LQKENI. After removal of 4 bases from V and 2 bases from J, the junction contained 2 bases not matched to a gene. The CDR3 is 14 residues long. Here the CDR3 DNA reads TGTGCCAGCTCACGTGGACAGGCCTACAATGAGCAGTTCTTC. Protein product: CASSRGQAYNEQFF.

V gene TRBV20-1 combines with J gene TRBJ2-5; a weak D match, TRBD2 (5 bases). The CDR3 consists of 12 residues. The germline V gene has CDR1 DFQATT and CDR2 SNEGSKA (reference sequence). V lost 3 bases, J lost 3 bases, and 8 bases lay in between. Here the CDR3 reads CSASSGKETQYF. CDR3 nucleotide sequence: TGCAGTGCTAGTTCGGGGAAAGAGACCCAGTACTTC.

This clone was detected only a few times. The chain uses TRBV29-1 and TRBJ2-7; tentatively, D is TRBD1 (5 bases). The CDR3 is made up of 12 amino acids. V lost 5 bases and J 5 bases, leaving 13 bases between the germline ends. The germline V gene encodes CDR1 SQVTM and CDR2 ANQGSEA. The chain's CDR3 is CSVRPRADEQYF. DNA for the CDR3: TGCAGCGTTAGGCCCAGGGCAGACGAGCAGTACTTC.

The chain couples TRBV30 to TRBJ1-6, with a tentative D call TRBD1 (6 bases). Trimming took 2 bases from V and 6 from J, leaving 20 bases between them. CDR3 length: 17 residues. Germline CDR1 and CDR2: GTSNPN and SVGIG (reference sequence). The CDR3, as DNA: TGTGCCTGGAGTCCTCCAGCCAGGGGAATCGTTAATTCACCCCTCCACTTT. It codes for CAWSPPARGIVNSPLHF. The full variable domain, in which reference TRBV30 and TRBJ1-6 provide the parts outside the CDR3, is SQTIHQWPATLVQPVGSPLSLECTVEGTSNPNLYWYRQAAGRGLQLLFYSVGIGQISSEVPQNLSASRPQDRQFILSSKKLLLSDSGFYLCAWSPPARGIVNSPLHFGNGTRLTVT.

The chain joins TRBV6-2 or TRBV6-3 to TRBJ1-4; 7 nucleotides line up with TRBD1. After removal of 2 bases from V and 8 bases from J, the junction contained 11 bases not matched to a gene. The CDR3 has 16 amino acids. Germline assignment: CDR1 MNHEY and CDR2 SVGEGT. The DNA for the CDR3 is TGTGCCAGCAGTTACGGGGGGTCGACAGGGATCGAAAAACTGTTTTTT. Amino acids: CASSYGGSTGIEKLFF.

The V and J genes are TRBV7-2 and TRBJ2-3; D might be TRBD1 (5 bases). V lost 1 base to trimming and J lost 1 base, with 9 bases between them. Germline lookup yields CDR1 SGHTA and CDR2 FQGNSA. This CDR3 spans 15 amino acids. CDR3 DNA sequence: TGTGCCAGCAGCTTAGTAGGGGTTGGCACAGATACGCAGTATTTT. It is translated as CASSLVGVGTDTQYF.

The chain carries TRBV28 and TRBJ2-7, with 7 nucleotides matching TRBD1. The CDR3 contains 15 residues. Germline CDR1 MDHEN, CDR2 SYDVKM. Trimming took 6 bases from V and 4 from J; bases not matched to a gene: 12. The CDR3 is CASRKQGISPYEQYF. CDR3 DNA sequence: TGTGCCAGCAGAAAACAGGGGATTTCTCCTTACGAGCAGTACTTC. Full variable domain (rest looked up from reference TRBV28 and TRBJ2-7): DVKVTQSSRYLVKRTGEKVFLECVQDMDHENMFWYRQDPGLGLRLIYFSYDVKMKEKGDIPEGYSVSREKKERFSLILESASTNQTSMYLCASRKQGISPYEQYFGPGTRLTVT.